Sequencing of this T cell receptor beta chain was carried out in a study of T cell repertoires in cytomegalovirus infection. TCRdb itself ran the reads through MiXCR, one entry per CDR3 protein. The table shows more than 400,000 distinct CDR3 sequences, with around 27% occurring only once. The sequencing sample was made of PBMCs. This receptor was identified in a human donor in good health (CMV status not recorded). Some clones in this sample may be carry-over from other donors' samples.

The CDR3 DNA reads TGTGCCAGTAGTATTCCAGGTGGTTTGAACACTGAAGCTTTCTTT. Translated: CASSIPGGLNTEAFF. The chain uses TRBV19 and TRBJ1-1, with D unresolved. The germline V gene encodes CDR1 LNHDA and CDR2 SQIVND (reference sequence). V was shortened by 3 bases and J by 0 bases, with 11 bases between the two germline ends. This CDR3 has 15 residues.